The 9 T cell receptor beta chains listed next were all sequenced from one sample in a study of siplizumab effects on memory and regulatory T cells. Their antigen targets remain unknown. For around 6 days at 37°C, the mixed lymphocyte reaction cells were kept in coculture. This table comes from immunoSEQ multiplex PCR, and its TCRdb copy is limited to in-frame clones, with some not included. The top ten clones hold approximately 6% of a sample with 15,000 to 20,000 clones, 44% of them seen once. The sample was CFSE-low (dividing) CD4+ T cells sorted from an allogeneic mixed lymphocyte reaction. The receptors stem from a human donor in good health; the cells came from an allogeneic mixed lymphocyte reaction. Some clones in this sample may be carry-over from other donors' samples.

This clone was seen a few times. The chain combines TRBV1 with TRBJ1-1; the table's TRBD1 call for D was not verified on the DNA. TRBV1 has pseudogene status. This CDR3 is built from 15 residues. The CDR3 region is CTSSPRQGRNTEAFF. The CDR3 nucleotides read TGCACCAGCAGCCCCCGACAGGGGCGGAACACTGAAGCTTTCTTT.

The chain employs TRBV6-1 and TRBJ1-5, with TRBD1 as a possible D gene (6 bases). Trimming removed 9 bases at V and 11 bases at J, with 20 bases between. Germline CDR1 is MNHNS and CDR2 is SASEGT. This CDR3 has 13 residues. The CDR3 region is CARYTGIGSAQHF. The CDR3 DNA reads TGTGCCAGGTACACAGGGATCGGATCAGCCCAGCATTTT.

This clone showed up just once. The chain carries TRBV5-1 and TRBJ1-2; possibly TRBD1 for D (6 bases). V shed 1 base and J shed 6 bases, with 19 bases lying between them. The CDR3 has 16 residues. Per the germline V gene, CDR1 is SGHRS and CDR2 is YFSETQ. CDR3: CASSLNVGGTQDGYTF. CDR3 DNA: TGCGCCAGCAGCTTGAATGTGGGCGGGACACAAGATGGCTACACCTTC.

This clone came up a few times. The V gene is TRBV5-4, the J gene TRBJ2-2; the D is unclear. The CDR3 extends over 13 amino acids. Trimming stripped 4 bases from V and 4 bases from J, with 8 bases between. CDR1 and CDR2 from the germline V gene are SGHNT and YYREEE (reference sequence). The CDR3, as DNA: TGTGCCAGCAGCCTAGGGCTCACCGGGGAGCTGTTTTTT. Encoded protein: CASSLGLTGELFF.

V gene TRBV18 combines with J gene TRBJ1-5, with 7 nucleotides matching TRBD1. In germline, CDR1 is KGHSH, CDR2 LQKENI. The trim removed 5 bases at V and 1 base at J, leaving 5 bases unmatched. CDR3 size: 15 residues. CDR3 in amino acids: CASSGTVLSNQPQHF. CDR3 bases: TGTGCCAGCTCAGGGACAGTCCTAAGCAATCAGCCCCAGCATTTT.

This clone occurred many times. The chain recombines TRBV7-9 with TRBJ2-2, with TRBD1 identical over 8 bases. The V gene's germline CDR1 is SEHNR and CDR2 FQNEAQ (reference sequence). The length of the CDR3 is 15 residues. V lost 2 bases, J lost 4 bases, and 3 bases stayed unmatched. The DNA for the CDR3 is TGTGCCAGCAGCTTACAGGGGGCTACCACCGGGGAGCTGTTTTTT. It encodes CASSLQGATTGELFF. Full variable domain (remainder filled in from reference TRBV7-9 and TRBJ2-2): DTGVSQNPRHKITKRGQNVTFRCDPISEHNRLYWYRQTLGQGPEFLTYFQNEAQLEKSRLLSDRFSAERPKGSFSTLEIQRTEQGDSAMYLCASSLQGATTGELFFGEGSRLTVL.

The chain has TRBV5-6 and TRBJ2-3, with D hard to call. Germline CDR1 is SGHDT and CDR2 is YYEEEE. This CDR3 is 13 amino acids long. The V and J ends lost 0 bases and 2 bases respectively, with 4 bases between them. As DNA, the CDR3 is TGTGCCAGCAGCTTGGTGTTCACAGATACGCAGTATTTT. Protein sequence: CASSLVFTDTQYF.

The chain employs TRBV6-1 and TRBJ2-3, with D possibly being TRBD2 (5 bases). This CDR3 spans 15 amino acids. CDR1 and CDR2 from the germline V gene are MNHNS and SASEGT. Trimming stripped 0 bases from V and 5 bases from J, with 12 bases between. CDR3 DNA sequence: TGTGCCAGCAGTGAAGCCTTTCGGGGAAGAGATACGCAGTATTTT. Translated, it gives CASSEAFRGRDTQYF.

This clone occurred many times. The gene calls are TRBV5-1 and TRBJ2-2; the D is unclear. Germline CDR1 is SGHRS and CDR2 is YFSETQ. CDR3 length equals 17 residues. Trimming left V 0 bases short and J 3 bases short, with 15 bases between. CDR3 loop: CASSLDPNRYYTGELFF. The CDR3 DNA sequence: TGCGCCAGCAGCTTGGACCCAAATCGGTATTACACCGGGGAGCTGTTTTTT.